The 18 T cell receptor beta chains listed next were all sequenced from one sample in a study of control samples from healthy donors and cancer patients. TCRdb's table, derived via immunoSEQ multiplex PCR, lists solely in-frame clones and lacks some. The data hold some 110,000 clones, with 80% to 90% observed a single time. The sequenced material came from PBMCs. These receptors were taken from a woman aged 45-59 years with colorectal cancer.

The J gene is TRBJ2-7, the V gene TRBV5-1, with TRBD1 matching over 10 bases. This CDR3 spans 14 amino acids. With 3 bases clipped from V and 4 bases from J, the junction kept 4 bases outside the gene matches. The germline CDR1 and CDR2 sequences are SGHRS and YFSETQ. The CDR3, as DNA: TGCGCCAGCAGCTCGGGACAGGGGCCATACGAGCAGTACTTC. This translates into CASSSGQGPYEQYF.

CDR3 in DNA: TGTGCCTGGATTACAACCGCCCCCACCTCGTATGGCTACACCTTC. Translated: CAWITTAPTSYGYTF. The V call is TRBV30, the J call TRBJ1-2; no clear D gene. Trimming stripped 4 bases from V and 5 bases from J, with 20 bases between. CDR1 is GTSNPN, CDR2 SVGIG, per germline (reference sequence). The CDR3 consists of 15 residues.

This chain connects TRBV10-1 to TRBJ2-2; TRBD2 matches 8 bases. The ends lost 6 bases at V and 4 bases at J; junction bases unmatched: 22. The CDR3 runs to 20 residues. Germline values: CDR1 WNHNN, CDR2 SYGVQD (reference sequence). The CDR3 here is CASSPHGGGLIGSGTGELFF. The CDR3 nucleotides read TGCGCCAGCAGCCCCCATGGCGGGGGGCTCATAGGTAGTGGCACCGGGGAGCTGTTTTTT.

The chain is built from TRBV5-1 and TRBJ2-1, with TRBD2 identical over 12 bases. V shed 4 bases and J 8 bases; nucleotides not matched to a gene: 7. CDR1 and CDR2 (germline): SGHRS, YFSETQ. This CDR3 is 15 amino acids long. In nucleotides, the CDR3 is TGCGCCAGCAGCCGTACTAGCGGGGGGAAGGATGAGCAGTTCTTC. Translation gives CASSRTSGGKDEQFF.

The chain has TRBV29-1 and TRBJ2-1; a possible D gene is TRBD1 (6 bases). The germline V gene encodes CDR1 SQVTM and CDR2 ANQGSEA. The V end was cut by 7 bases, the J end by 5 bases, with 15 bases between. The CDR3 runs 13 residues. The DNA of the CDR3 is TGCAGCGGGGACAAGCTAGCAAACAATGAGCAGTTCTTC. Translation: CSGDKLANNEQFF.

This clone appeared a few times. J is TRBJ1-2 and V is TRBV29-1; the D is unclear. V lost 0 bases and J 3 bases, leaving 5 bases between the germline ends. The CDR3 length is 12 residues. CDR1 and CDR2 (germline): SQVTM, ANQGSEA. The CDR3, as DNA: TGCAGCGTTGAAGAGGGTGACTATGGCTACACCTTC. This sequence encodes CSVEEGDYGYTF.

This clone showed up just a few times. This chain joins TRBV3-1 (or the pseudogene TRBV3-2) and TRBJ2-6; D gene uncertain. Germline lookup yields CDR1 LGHDT and CDR2 YNNKEL (reference sequence). Trimming removed 0 bases from V and 0 bases from J, with 3 bases in between. This CDR3 is 15 amino acids long. CDR3 in DNA: TGTGCCAGCAGCCAAGATGCCTCTGGGGCCAACGTCCTGACTTTC. Amino acids: CASSQDASGANVLTF.

The genes are TRBV5-4 and TRBJ1-6, with D tentatively TRBD1 (6 bases). The CDR3 contains 15 residues. Trimming removed 4 bases from V and 6 bases from J, with 14 bases in between. Germline V lookup: CDR1 SGHNT, CDR2 YYREEE (reference sequence). In nucleotides, the CDR3 is TGTGCCAGCAGCCCTCTAACAGGGAGTAATTCACCCCTCCACTTT. This translates into CASSPLTGSNSPLHF.

The chain joins TRBV5-1 to TRBJ1-1; 7 bases fit TRBD1. CDR3 length: 17 residues. Germline V gene lookup returns CDR1 SGHRS and CDR2 YFSETQ. With 5 bases clipped from V and 0 bases from J, the junction kept 13 bases outside the gene matches. The chain's CDR3 is CASSPRGEGQVNTEAFF. CDR3 sequence (DNA): TGCGCCAGCAGTCCGCGAGGTGAAGGACAGGTGAACACTGAAGCTTTCTTT.

The CDR3 loop reads CAARGSGTGELFF. The CDR3 DNA follows: TGTGCGGCCCGGGGTTCCGGCACCGGGGAGCTGTTTTTT. The gene calls are TRBV7-9 and TRBJ2-2; D might be TRBD2 (5 bases). The CDR3 runs 13 residues. Per the germline V gene, CDR1 is SEHNR and CDR2 is FQNEAQ (reference sequence).

The chain carries TRBV3-1 (or the pseudogene TRBV3-2) and TRBJ2-3; TRBD2 matches 7 bases. The CDR3 sequence is 15 residues long. Germline CDR1 reads LGHDT; CDR2 reads YNNKEL (reference sequence). Trimming took 0 bases from V and 4 from J; bases not matched to a gene: 4. CDR3 loop: CASSQDGGSSDTQYF. The CDR3 DNA follows: TGTGCCAGCAGCCAAGATGGCGGGAGTTCAGATACGCAGTATTTT.

The rearrangement links TRBV28 to TRBJ1-4; TRBD1 agrees at 7 bases. Germline CDR1 and CDR2: MDHEN and SYDVKM. This CDR3 region has 12 residues. Trimming removed 10 bases from V and 7 bases from J; junction bases left unmatched: 6. CDR3 residues: CATKTGSEKLFF. For the CDR3, the DNA is TGTGCCACAAAGACAGGGAGTGAAAAACTGTTTTTT.

The CDR3 region is CASSVSNEQFF. CDR3 bases: TGTGCCAGCAGCGTAAGCAATGAGCAGTTCTTC. V and J are TRBV9 and TRBJ2-1; D is uncertain. With 1 base removed from V and 6 bases from J, the gap between germline ends came to 2 bases. Looked up from germline, CDR1 is SGDLS and CDR2 is YYNGEE. The CDR3 spans 11 residues.

The chain uses TRBV10-3 and TRBJ1-2; D unresolved. Looked up from germline, CDR1 is ENHRY and CDR2 is SYGVKD. V lost 8 bases to trimming and J lost 8 bases, with 15 bases between them. This CDR3 contains 12 residues. CDR3 sequence: CAILLLTGGYTF. CDR3 sequence (DNA): TGTGCCATCTTGCTCTTAACGGGGGGCTACACCTTC.

The chain has TRBV5-1 and TRBJ2-3; possibly TRBD1 for D (5 bases). The V end was cut by 0 bases, the J end by 1 base, with 15 bases between. Germline CDR1 and CDR2: SGHRS and YFSETQ. The CDR3 has 17 amino acids. The CDR3 spells CASSLELQGAGTDTQYF. The DNA for the CDR3 is TGCGCCAGCAGCTTGGAACTTCAGGGTGCGGGCACAGATACGCAGTATTTT.

The chain couples TRBV29-1 to TRBJ2-3; D is unresolved. Germline CDR1 reads SQVTM; CDR2 reads ANQGSEA. The CDR3 runs 13 residues. V was trimmed by 4 bases and J by 0 bases, leaving 8 bases between them. The CDR3 DNA follows: TGCAGCGTTGTGGGAAGGAGCACAGATACGCAGTATTTT. This sequence encodes CSVVGRSTDTQYF.

This clone was recorded only once. The chain has TRBV25-1 and TRBJ1-5; weak D call: TRBD1 (6 bases). CDR1 and CDR2 from the germline V gene are MGHDK and SYGVNS. This CDR3 region has 14 residues. The V and J ends lost 3 bases and 7 bases respectively, with 13 bases between them. CDR3 nucleotides: TGTGCCAGCAGTGATCCCGGACAGACCCAGCCCCAGCATTTT. It translates to CASSDPGQTQPQHF.

V usage is TRBV30 and J usage is TRBJ1-2; no definite D call. Germline V gene lookup returns CDR1 GTSNPN and CDR2 SVGIG (reference sequence). Trimming removed 3 bases at V and 4 bases at J, with 12 bases between. The CDR3 has 13 residues. This CDR3 reads CAWSLPGIYGYTF. The CDR3 DNA sequence: TGTGCCTGGAGCCTACCGGGCATCTATGGCTACACCTTC.